By sample share, the clone carrying this T cell receptor delta chain is medium-sized. Trimming shortened V by 7 bases and J by 0 bases, and 13 bases separated the two germline ends. Germline-derived CDR1 and CDR2 are TSWWSYY and QGS. CDR3 length: 17 amino acids. The record originates from a study of gamma-delta T cells after stem cell transplantation. TCRdb reanalysed the RT-PCR reads with CATT. The data show 2,500 to 3,000 delta-chain clones, approximately 9.2% seen once. V and J are TRDV1 and TRDJ3; D unresolved. This TCR came from a human donor. It is not recorded whose cells these are; they may come from a transplant donor. The specimen was gamma-delta T cells. CDR3: CALAEYQSSWDTRQMFF. The CDR3 DNA sequence: TGTGCTCTTGCCGAATACCAGAGCTCCTGGGACACCCGACAGATGTTTTTC.